A single sample is the source of the 10 T cell receptor beta chains below, sequenced in a study of T cells after yellow fever vaccination. One entry per CDR3 protein, called by TCRdb with MiXCR from the 5' RACE reads. The sample includes about 320,000 distinct CDR3 sequences, around 4.5% of them seen just once. This specimen consisted of PBMCs, obtained 15 days after the yellow fever booster vaccination. These receptors were collected from a man aged 18 to 30 who received the YFV17D yellow fever vaccine.

At least ten counts were recorded for this clonotype. This chain joins TRBV20-1 and TRBJ2-5, with D perhaps being TRBD1 or TRBD2 (5 bases each). Trimming removed 4 bases from V and 2 bases from J, with 11 bases in between. Germline CDR1 is DFQATT and CDR2 is SNEGSKA (reference sequence). CDR3 size: 13 residues. CDR3 sequence reads: CSAKTGGQETQYF. CDR3 bases: TGCAGTGCTAAAACAGGAGGACAAGAGACCCAGTACTTC.

This clonotype has ten or more counts. This sequence joins TRBV9 and TRBJ2-3; 8 bases match TRBD2. The CDR3 runs 16 residues. V lost 1 base and J lost 4; bases outside the gene matches: 8. Looked up from germline, CDR1 is SGDLS and CDR2 is YYNGEE. The CDR3 nucleotides read TGTGCCAGCAGCGTATCCAGCGGGGGAGCCTCAGATACGCAGTATTTT. Protein: CASSVSSGGASDTQYF.

This clonotype occurred many times. The chain carries TRBV4-3 and TRBJ1-1, with unresolved D. Germline V CDR1 and CDR2: LGHNA, YSLEER. The CDR3 totals 12 residues. V was pared by 1 base and J by 9 bases, with 9 bases between. CDR3: CASSQAGSQAFF. The CDR3 nucleotides are TGCGCCAGCAGCCAAGCGGGATCACAAGCTTTCTTT.

Many counts were recorded for this clonotype. The V gene is TRBV6-2 or TRBV6-3, the J gene TRBJ2-2; TRBD1 matches at 7 bases. V shed 1 base, J shed 6 bases, and the junction held 2 bases outside the gene matches. Germline V gene sequence: CDR1 MNHEY, CDR2 SVGEGT. This CDR3 comprises 14 residues. CDR3 amino acids: CASSYFDRAGELFF. The CDR3, as DNA: TGTGCCAGCAGTTACTTCGACAGGGCCGGGGAGCTGTTTTTT.

Many counts were recorded for this clonotype. The junction differs from germline at one of its ends, possibly a read error. The chain links TRBV7-7 to TRBJ1-1; tentatively, D is TRBD1 (5 bases). The CDR3 is 14 amino acids. CDR1 SSHAT and CDR2 FNYEAQ come from the germline V gene (reference sequence). CDR3 sequence reads: CASSLKGLNTEAFF. The CDR3 DNA is TGTGCTAGCAGCTTAAAGGGGCTGAACACTGAAGCTTTCTTT. The full variable domain, its missing parts supplied by reference TRBV7-7 and TRBJ1-1, is GAGVSQSPRYKVTKRGQDVTLRCDPISSHATLYWYQQALGQGPEFLTYFNYEAQPDKSGLPSDRFSAERPEGSISTLTIQRTEQRDSAMYRCASSLKGLNTEAFFGQGTRLTVV.

This chain uses TRBV6-5 with TRBJ2-2; no definite D call. Trimming took 6 bases from V and 0 from J, leaving 14 bases between them. The V gene's germline CDR1 is MNHEY and CDR2 SVGAGI. The CDR3 extends over 16 amino acids. For the CDR3, the DNA is TGTGCCAGCAGACCTTATGGCAGGTCGAACACCGGGGAGCTGTTTTTT. It yields the protein CASRPYGRSNTGELFF.

The chain links TRBV5-4 to TRBJ1-1; D call uncertain. The V end was cut by 6 bases, the J end by 1 base, with 13 bases between. This CDR3 has 14 amino acids. Per germline, CDR1 SGHNT and CDR2 YYREEE (reference sequence). The CDR3 DNA follows: TGTGCCAGCATCAACCTACTCAGGAACACTGAAGCTTTCTTT. Amino acids: CASINLLRNTEAFF.

DNA for the CDR3: TGTGCCAGCAGCCCGGGTTCGGGAGGGTATCAGCCCCAGCATTTT. It translates to CASSPGSGGYQPQHF. J is TRBJ1-5 and V is TRBV6-5, with D uncertain. Germline loops: CDR1 MNHEY, CDR2 SVGAGI. V lost 6 bases, J lost 5 bases, and 17 bases lay in between. CDR3 length: 15 amino acids.

The table lists this clonotype with many counts. The V call is TRBV6-5, the J call TRBJ2-1; D is possibly TRBD2 (5 bases). CDR1 and CDR2 (germline): MNHEY, SVGAGI. The V gene lost 2 bases and the J gene lost 9 bases, with 5 bases spanning the gap. The CDR3 runs to 11 residues. CDR3 region: CASSYAGEQFF. CDR3 nucleotides: TGTGCCAGCAGTTACGCGGGTGAGCAGTTCTTC.

This clonotype was seen repeatedly, ten times or more. V is TRBV29-1 and J is TRBJ2-3, with 7 bases identical to TRBD1. This CDR3 spans 13 amino acids. J lost 6 bases, V lost 7 bases, and 10 bases had no gene match. Germline values: CDR1 SQVTM, CDR2 ANQGSEA. CDR3 protein: CSGRDRRWDTQYF. The DNA of the CDR3 is TGCAGCGGCAGGGACAGAAGATGGGATACGCAGTATTTT.